The 22 T cell receptor beta chains listed next were all sequenced from one sample in a study of beta chain features in type 1 diabetes. All of the isolated RNA was reverse transcribed, so expressed TCRB transcripts were sequenced. Measured with immunoSEQ multiplex PCR; TCRdb has only the in-frame clones, and not every one. Of hundreds of thousands of clones listed, about 29% were seen once; the top ten hold 0.05% to 0.065%. The sample taken for sequencing was naive CD4+ T cells from blood. The receptors stem from a man in his late teens or twenties in good health.

This sequence joins TRBV20-1 and TRBJ1-2; D ambiguous. Trimming shortened V by 3 bases and J by 8 bases, and 7 bases separated the two germline ends. The CDR3 runs 10 residues. The germline CDR1 and CDR2 sequences are DFQATT and SNEGSKA (reference sequence). This CDR3 reads CSARRGGYTF. The CDR3 DNA follows: TGCAGTGCTAGGCGCGGGGGCTACACCTTC.

The chain recombines TRBV2 with TRBJ1-1; tentatively, D is TRBD1 (6 bases). V shed 5 bases and J shed 2 bases, with 9 bases lying between them. The germline gives CDR1 SNHLY, CDR2 FYNNEI. The CDR3 totals 13 residues. The CDR3 DNA sequence: TGTGCCAGCAGTACGGACAGTAACACTGAAGCTTTCTTT. Translating it yields CASSTDSNTEAFF.

This clone turned up a few times. Other DNA sequences within the sample encode an identical CDR3. The V call is TRBV7-2, the J call TRBJ2-6; maybe TRBD2 (6 bases). Germline values: CDR1 SGHTA, CDR2 FQGNSA. This CDR3 has 15 amino acids. V lost 5 bases to trimming and J lost 1 base, with 9 bases between them. CDR3: CASSLGGSGANVLTF. CDR3 nucleotides: TGTGCCAGCAGCCTGGGGGGATCTGGGGCCAACGTCCTGACTTTC.

The J gene is TRBJ2-2, the V gene TRBV27; 10 bases are a match to TRBD1. This CDR3 spans 16 amino acids. Trimming cost V 3 bases and J 5 bases; bases outside gene matches: 6. Germline CDR1 is MNHEY and CDR2 is SMNVEV (reference sequence). The CDR3 coding sequence is TGTGCCAGCAGTTTCCGGGACAGGGGAGTAACCGGGGAGCTGTTTTTT. Its protein is CASSFRDRGVTGELFF.

The chain uses TRBV7-2 and TRBJ2-5; perhaps TRBD1 as D (6 bases). From germline, CDR1 is SGHTA and CDR2 FQGNSA. V dropped 2 bases and J dropped 3 bases, with 13 bases sitting between them. There are 15 residues in the CDR3. This CDR3 is CASSLSQGPEETQYF. CDR3 sequence (DNA): TGTGCCAGCAGCTTATCGCAGGGGCCTGAAGAGACCCAGTACTTC.

The chain recombines TRBV5-1 with TRBJ2-5; TRBD1 matches at 9 bases. The length of the CDR3 is 15 residues. Per the germline V gene, CDR1 is SGHRS and CDR2 is YFSETQ. J gave up 4 bases and V 4 bases, and 8 bases lay outside the gene matches. In DNA form, the CDR3 reads TGCGCCAGCAGCCGGACAGGGGAAGTGTTAGAGACCCAGTACTTC. It specifies CASSRTGEVLETQYF.

The chain combines TRBV6-5 with TRBJ1-5; 10 positions match TRBD1. The CDR3 consists of 15 residues. V lost 6 bases, J lost 2 bases, and 4 bases stayed unmatched. Germline V lookup: CDR1 MNHEY, CDR2 SVGAGI. CDR3 amino acids: CASRRGTGGNQPQHF. The DNA for the CDR3 is TGTGCCAGCAGACGAGGGACAGGGGGCAATCAGCCCCAGCATTTT.

This clone has only a few counts. The V call is TRBV11-2, the J call TRBJ2-5, with TRBD2 matching over 10 bases. CDR3 size: 16 residues. Trimming took 4 bases from V and 4 from J; bases not matched to a gene: 9. Germline CDR1 and CDR2: SGHAT and FQNNGV. This CDR3 reads CASSSLSGRARETQYF. For the CDR3, the DNA is TGTGCCAGCAGCTCCCTGAGCGGGAGGGCCCGAGAGACCCAGTACTTC.

This chain joins TRBV19 and TRBJ2-3, with D tentatively TRBD2 (6 bases). With 8 bases removed from V and 5 bases from J, the gap between germline ends came to 14 bases. Looked up from germline, CDR1 is LNHDA and CDR2 is SQIVND (reference sequence). This CDR3 is built from 13 residues. Here the CDR3 reads CASQRDSGDTQYF. CDR3 DNA: TGTGCCAGTCAACGGGACTCAGGAGATACGCAGTATTTT.

This clone was detected a few times. The DNA of the CDR3 is TGTGCCAGCAGCGAAGCAGTTAGCTCCTACAATGAGCAGTTCTTC. Its translation: CASSEAVSSYNEQFF. V and J are TRBV5-4 and TRBJ2-1; D is unclear. CDR3 size: 15 residues. The germline gives CDR1 SGHNT, CDR2 YYREEE (reference sequence). V dropped 4 bases and J dropped 0 bases, with 11 bases sitting between them.

This rearrangement joins TRBV29-1 to TRBJ1-1; D gene unclear. This CDR3 is 13 amino acids long. Looked up from germline, CDR1 is SQVTM and CDR2 is ANQGSEA. The V gene lost 7 bases and the J gene lost 3 bases, with 15 bases spanning the gap. The CDR3, as DNA: TGCAGCGGCTTTCGGGATTACGACACTGAAGCTTTCTTT. Encoded protein: CSGFRDYDTEAFF.

Concerning this clone: Distinct nucleotide sequences in the sample also encode this CDR3. This chain links TRBV29-1 with TRBJ2-3; no reliable D call. This CDR3 region has 13 residues. Deletions cut 2 bases from V and 1 base from J, with 7 bases between. Germline lookup yields CDR1 SQVTM and CDR2 ANQGSEA. The CDR3 DNA sequence: TGCAGCGTTGAACGATCGGGCACAGATACGCAGTATTTT. Translation gives CSVERSGTDTQYF.

This clone occurred a few times. This chain uses TRBV11-2 with TRBJ2-5; 14 nucleotides line up with TRBD2. After removal of 3 bases from V and 2 bases from J, the junction contained 8 bases not matched to a gene. CDR1 and CDR2 from the germline V gene are SGHAT and FQNNGV. There are 18 residues in the CDR3. Written as DNA, the CDR3 is TGTGCCAGCAGCTTCAGGGGGACTAGCGGGAGTAAGCAAGAGACCCAGTACTTC. It codes for CASSFRGTSGSKQETQYF.

A few counts support this clone. V is TRBV19 and J is TRBJ2-7, with TRBD2 matching over 7 bases. The V gene end was trimmed by 5 bases and the J gene end by 2 bases; junction bases not matched to a gene: 9. This CDR3 spans 15 amino acids. Looked up from germline, CDR1 is LNHDA and CDR2 is SQIVND (reference sequence). CDR3 DNA: TGTGCCAGTAGTCCAGGGACTAACCCCACCTACGAGCAGTACTTC. This sequence encodes CASSPGTNPTYEQYF.

V and J are TRBV9 and TRBJ2-2, with 7 bases identical to TRBD2. The CDR3 has 16 residues. The junction had 13 bases not matched to a gene; V was cut back by 4 bases and J by 7 bases. Germline V CDR1 and CDR2: SGDLS, YYNGEE. For the CDR3, the DNA is TGTGCCAGCAGCCGCGCCGCGGGAGAGAGCGGCGGGGAGCTGTTTTTT. Translated, it gives CASSRAAGESGGELFF.

CDR3 sequence: CASSSPGTMETQYF. In DNA form, the CDR3 reads TGCGCCAGCAGCTCCCCCGGGACAATGGAGACCCAGTACTTC. The V and J genes are TRBV5-1 and TRBJ2-5; possible D gene TRBD1, 6 bases. The CDR3 has 14 amino acids. With 3 bases removed from V and 5 bases from J, the gap between germline ends came to 14 bases. Germline assignment: CDR1 SGHRS and CDR2 YFSETQ. Looking up the rest from reference TRBV5-1 and TRBJ2-5 gives the full variable domain: KAGVTQTPRYLIKTRGQQVTLSCSPISGHRSVSWYQQTPGQGLQFLFEYFSETQRNKGNFPGRFSGRQFSNSRSEMNVSTLELGDSALYLCASSSPGTMETQYFGPGTRLLVL.

The genes are TRBV4-1 and TRBJ2-2, with D possibly TRBD2 on 6 matching bases. Trimming cost V 3 bases and J 1 base, with 9 bases left between them. Germline V CDR1 and CDR2: MGHRA, YSYEKL. The CDR3 contains 15 residues. This CDR3 is CASSQGDLNTGELFF. As DNA, the CDR3 is TGCGCCAGCAGCCAGGGGGACTTGAACACCGGGGAGCTGTTTTTT.

This clone was seen a handful of times. The chain couples TRBV30 to TRBJ2-7, with D hard to call. This CDR3 spans 15 amino acids. CDR1 GTSNPN and CDR2 SVGIG come from the germline V gene (reference sequence). Deletions cut 0 bases from V and 6 bases from J, with 18 bases between. DNA for the CDR3: TGTGCCTGGAGTGTACGGACCACTGGGGTCTCCGAGCAGTACTTC. Translated, it gives CAWSVRTTGVSEQYF.

This clone came up a few times. The chain employs TRBV29-1 and TRBJ1-1; D uncertain. The V gene lost 8 bases and the J gene lost 7 bases, with 17 bases spanning the gap. Germline V gene lookup returns CDR1 SQVTM and CDR2 ANQGSEA. The CDR3 length is 12 residues. CDR3 coding DNA: TGCAGCTCATCCGGGATTAGAGGTGAAGCTTTCTTT. It codes for CSSSGIRGEAFF.

The rearrangement uses TRBV30 and TRBJ1-1, with D hard to call. In germline, CDR1 is GTSNPN, CDR2 SVGIG (reference sequence). The CDR3 contains 12 residues. Deletions cut 2 bases from V and 2 bases from J, with 6 bases between. The DNA of the CDR3 is TGTGCCTGGAGTCGGGCTAACACTGAAGCTTTCTTT. It codes for CAWSRANTEAFF.

This clone was picked up a small number of times. The chain has TRBV7-6 and TRBJ2-1; D might be TRBD2 (6 bases). CDR1 is SGHVS, CDR2 FNYEAQ, per germline. V was cut by 3 bases and J by 6 bases, with 9 bases left in between. The CDR3 length is 13 residues. CDR3 DNA sequence: TGTGCCAGCAGCTTCGAGGGAGGCAATGAGCAGTTCTTC. Translation gives CASSFEGGNEQFF.

The V gene is TRBV30, the J gene TRBJ1-1; TRBD1 matches 7 bases. CDR3 length: 14 amino acids. V lost 3 bases to trimming and J lost 5 bases; unmatched junction nucleotides: 9. CDR1 and CDR2 (germline): GTSNPN, SVGIG (reference sequence). CDR3 residues: CAWRPGQLITEAFF. DNA for the CDR3: TGTGCCTGGAGACCGGGACAGTTGATTACTGAAGCTTTCTTT.